This is a list of T cell receptor beta chains from one sample in a study of shared clonotypes between healthy human individuals. Here immunoSEQ multiplex PCR was the method, and the copy in TCRdb shows in-frame clones only, minus some. Among 2 million to 2.5 million clones, 93% were seen once, and the ten largest hold under 0.45%. The material sequenced was naive CD4+ T cells from PBMCs. Receptors were obtained from a man aged 18 to 29 in good health. Some clones in this sample may be carry-over from other donors' samples. The CDR3 runs from the conserved cysteine through the conserved F or W. A D gene is named only where the DNA matches it firmly. Size tells how often a clone was seen (once, few, many) or the class of an expanded clone, and some rows leave it out.

CDR3: CATGQVYNEQFF
DNA: TGTGCCACCGGACAGGTTTACAATGAGCAGTTCTTC
J: TRBJ2-1
V: TRBV10-3
length: 12
D: TRBD1
size: NA

CDR3: CASSQRDYYNEQFF
DNA: TGTGCCAGCAGCCAACGGGACTACTACAATGAGCAGTTCTTC
J: TRBJ2-1
V: TRBV14
length: 14
D: TRBD2
size: NA

CDR3: CAISLLASAGNTIYF
DNA: TGTGCCATCAGCCTGCTCGCCAGCGCCGGAAACACCATATATTTT
J: TRBJ1-3
V: TRBV10-3
length: 15
D: NA
size: NA

CDR3: CASRRDIGEQYF
DNA: TGTGCCAGCAGACGGGACATTGGCGAGCAGTACTTC
J: TRBJ2-7
V: TRBV5-4
length: 12
D: NA
size: NA

CDR3: CASLDRGNYGYTF
DNA: TGTGCCAGCCTTGACAGGGGAAACTATGGCTACACCTTC
J: TRBJ1-2
V: TRBV6-5
length: 13
D: TRBD1
size: NA

CDR3: CASSPNQDTYEQYF
DNA: TGCGCCAGCAGCCCCAATCAAGACACCTACGAGCAGTACTTC
J: TRBJ2-7
V: TRBV5-1
length: 14
D: NA
size: NA

CDR3: CASSTGQRNTEAFF
DNA: TGTGCCAGCAGCACGGGACAGAGGAACACTGAAGCTTTCTTT
J: TRBJ1-1
V: TRBV5-6
length: 14
D: TRBD1
size: few

CDR3: CSAIDVPEQFF
DNA: TGCAGCGCCATTGACGTCCCAGAGCAGTTCTTC
J: TRBJ2-1
V: TRBV29-1
length: 11
D: NA
size: NA

CDR3: CASSLLSGNDEQFF
DNA: TGTGCCAGCAGCTTGCTTAGCGGGAATGATGAGCAGTTCTTC
J: TRBJ2-1
V: TRBV5-4
length: 14
D: TRBD2
size: NA

CDR3: CASGSDRGSEKLFF
DNA: TGTGCTAGTGGCTCGGACAGGGGCAGTGAAAAACTGTTTTTT
J: TRBJ1-4
V: TRBV12-5
length: 14
D: TRBD1
size: NA

CDR3: CSVGTRGSRANVLTF
DNA: TGCAGCGTTGGAACGAGGGGATCTAGGGCCAACGTCCTGACTTTC
J: TRBJ2-6
V: TRBV29-1
length: 15
D: NA
size: NA

CDR3: CASSWGQDYGYTF
DNA: TGTGCCAGCAGCTGGGGACAGGACTATGGCTACACCTTC
J: TRBJ1-2
V: TRBV5-4
length: 13
D: TRBD1
size: few

CDR3: CASSMGQGNTEAFF
DNA: TGTGCCAGCAGCATGGGACAGGGGAACACTGAAGCTTTCTTT
J: TRBJ1-1
V: TRBV11-2
length: 14
D: TRBD1
size: NA

CDR3: CASSLDYQGWNEQFF
DNA: TGTGCCAGCAGCTTAGATTATCAGGGGTGGAATGAGCAGTTCTTC
J: TRBJ2-1
V: TRBV11-2
length: 15
D: NA
size: NA

CDR3: CASSVDGDTQYF
DNA: TGTGCCAGCAGCGTAGATGGGGATACGCAGTATTTT
J: TRBJ2-3
V: TRBV9
length: 12
D: NA
size: NA

CDR3: CASSPGGGVSYNEQFF
DNA: TGTGCCAGCTCACCCGGGGGCGGGGTCTCCTACAATGAGCAGTTCTTC
J: TRBJ2-1
V: TRBV18
length: 16
D: NA
size: once

CDR3: CASSVLAGETDTQYF
DNA: TGTGCCAGCAGCGTCCTAGCGGGAGAGACAGATACGCAGTATTTT
J: TRBJ2-3
V: TRBV7-2
length: 15
D: TRBD2
size: NA

CDR3: CASSGEAYEQYF
DNA: TGTGCCAGCAGTGGGGAAGCCTACGAGCAGTACTTC
J: TRBJ2-7
V: TRBV6-6
length: 12
D: NA
size: NA

CDR3: CASSPRLAGSYEQYF
DNA: TGTGCCAGCAGCCCCCGACTAGCGGGTTCCTACGAGCAGTACTTC
J: TRBJ2-7
V: TRBV7-9
length: 15
D: TRBD2
size: few

CDR3: CASSLESNNEQFF
DNA: TGCGCCAGCAGCTTGGAGTCTAACAATGAGCAGTTCTTC
J: TRBJ2-1
V: TRBV5-1
length: 13
D: NA
size: NA

CDR3: CASSPGADAFTDTQYF
DNA: TGCGCCAGCAGCCCAGGGGCGGACGCGTTCACAGATACGCAGTATTTT
J: TRBJ2-3
V: TRBV5-1
length: 16
D: NA
size: NA

CDR3: CASSLRDTRFGETQYF
DNA: TGCGCCAGCAGCTTACGGGACACCAGATTTGGGGAGACCCAGTACTTC
J: TRBJ2-5
V: TRBV5-1
length: 16
D: NA
size: NA

CDR3: CASRALGETQYF
DNA: TGTGCCAGCAGGGCTTTAGGGGAGACCCAGTACTTC
J: TRBJ2-5
V: TRBV28
length: 12
D: NA
size: NA

CDR3: CASSVGTLNTEAFF
DNA: TGTGCCAGCAGCGTAGGGACCCTAAACACTGAAGCTTTCTTT
J: TRBJ1-1
V: TRBV11-2
length: 14
D: NA
size: NA

CDR3: CASRRAAATNEKLFF
DNA: TGTGCCAGTCGTAGGGCGGCCGCAACTAATGAAAAACTGTTTTTT
J: TRBJ1-4
V: TRBV19
length: 15
D: NA
size: NA

CDR3: CASRVNRRDRRTQYF
DNA: TGTGCCAGCAGGGTAAACCGGCGGGACCGCAGGACCCAGTACTTC
J: TRBJ2-5
V: TRBV6-5
length: 15
D: NA
size: NA

CDR3: CASSKGLQREGTYSYEQYF
DNA: TGTGCCAGCAGCAAAGGGTTACAGCGGGAGGGGACCTACTCCTACGAGCAGTACTTC
J: TRBJ2-7
V: TRBV21-1
length: 19
D: NA
size: once

CDR3: CASRRTSEYEQYF
DNA: TGTGCCAGCAGAAGGACTAGCGAATACGAGCAGTACTTC
J: TRBJ2-7
V: TRBV2
length: 13
D: TRBD2
size: NA

CDR3: CASSPIGVRQYYEQYF
DNA: TGTGCCAGCAGCCCCATTGGTGTGAGACAGTACTACGAGCAGTACTTC
J: TRBJ2-7
V: TRBV7-9
length: 16
D: NA
size: NA

CDR3: CAWSIRESTEAFF
DNA: TGTGCCTGGAGTATCCGTGAGAGCACTGAAGCTTTCTTT
J: TRBJ1-1
V: TRBV30
length: 13
D: NA
size: few

CDR3: CASSYLPGTGETQYF
DNA: TGCGCCAGCAGCTACCTTCCGGGTACGGGAGAGACCCAGTACTTC
J: TRBJ2-5
V: TRBV5-1
length: 15
D: NA
size: once

CDR3: CASSLASTIYNEQFF
DNA: TGTGCCAGCAGTCTAGCTTCTACTATCTACAATGAGCAGTTCTTC
J: TRBJ2-1
V: TRBV6-6
length: 15
D: NA
size: NA

CDR3: CASSTTVGNTEAFF
DNA: TGTGCCAGTAGTACAACGGTGGGAAACACTGAAGCTTTCTTT
J: TRBJ1-1
V: TRBV19
length: 14
D: NA
size: NA

CDR3: CASSLLGNAGELFF
DNA: TGTGCCAGCAGCTTACTGGGGAATGCTGGGGAGCTGTTTTTT
J: TRBJ2-2
V: TRBV7-2
length: 14
D: NA
size: few

CDR3: CASSSGPDQPQHF
DNA: TGTGCCAGCAGCTCGGGCCCTGATCAGCCCCAGCATTTT
J: TRBJ1-5
V: TRBV5-4
length: 13
D: NA
size: few

CDR3: CASSHPQETQYF
DNA: TGCGCCAGCAGCCATCCCCAAGAGACCCAGTACTTC
J: TRBJ2-5
V: TRBV5-1
length: 12
D: NA
size: NA

CDR3: CASSPVAPGLREKLFF
DNA: TGTGCCAGCTCCCCCGTGGCCCCAGGTCTGCGGGAAAAACTGTTTTTT
J: TRBJ1-4
V: TRBV18
length: 16
D: NA
size: NA

CDR3: CAWFPRASAEAFF
DNA: TGTGCCTGGTTTCCCCGGGCCTCCGCTGAAGCTTTCTTT
J: TRBJ1-1
V: TRBV30
length: 13
D: NA
size: NA

CDR3: CASSLTGGIYQPQHF
DNA: TGTGCCAGCAGTCTAACAGGGGGCATTTATCAGCCCCAGCATTTT
J: TRBJ1-5
V: TRBV6-1
length: 15
D: TRBD1
size: NA

CDR3: CASSGPGQGIHEQYF
DNA: TGTGCCAGCAGCGGCCCGGGACAGGGGATTCACGAGCAGTACTTC
J: TRBJ2-7
V: TRBV2
length: 15
D: TRBD1
size: NA

CDR3: CASRTGSGYTF
DNA: TGTGCCAGCAGGACAGGGTCTGGCTACACCTTC
J: TRBJ1-2
V: TRBV2
length: 11
D: TRBD1
size: NA

CDR3: CASSFLGLETQYF
DNA: TGCGCCAGCAGCTTCCTAGGCCTAGAGACCCAGTACTTC
J: TRBJ2-5
V: TRBV5-1
length: 13
D: NA
size: NA